Listed below are T cell receptor beta chains from one sample, sequenced in a study of shared clonotypes between healthy human individuals. Sequenced by immunoSEQ multiplex PCR; TCRdb stores in-frame clones only, minus some. The sample shows about 470,000 clones, around 79% of them seen only once. The sequenced sample was PBMCs. All receptors come from a woman between 40 and 50 years old in good health. Some clones in this sample may be carry-over from other donors' samples. Both conserved end residues are part of each CDR3. Fields, in order: J gene, clone size, V gene, D gene, CDR3 protein, CDR3 DNA. A D gene is named only where the DNA matches it firmly. The size entry is marked missing in some rows and otherwise reads once, few, many or a size class.

J gene: TRBJ2-7
clone size: -
V gene: TRBV5-4
D gene: -
CDR3 protein: CASRSGGGSYEQYF
CDR3 DNA: TGTGCCAGCAGATCCGGAGGGGGGTCCTACGAGCAGTACTTC

J gene: TRBJ2-1
clone size: -
V gene: TRBV28
D gene: -
CDR3 protein: CASRERVPYNEQFF
CDR3 DNA: TGTGCCAGCAGGGAGCGGGTCCCCTACAATGAGCAGTTCTTC

J gene: TRBJ2-1
clone size: -
V gene: TRBV7-3
D gene: TRBD2
CDR3 protein: CASSLGLAADEQFF
CDR3 DNA: TGTGCCAGCAGCTTGGGACTAGCTGCCGATGAGCAGTTCTTC

J gene: TRBJ2-7
clone size: -
V gene: TRBV18
D gene: TRBD2
CDR3 protein: CASSPFSGRAYEQYF
CDR3 DNA: TGTGCCAGCTCACCATTTAGCGGGAGGGCCTACGAGCAGTACTTC

J gene: TRBJ1-6
clone size: -
V gene: TRBV4-1
D gene: TRBD1
CDR3 protein: CASSQPTGGTKNSPLHF
CDR3 DNA: TGCGCCAGCAGCCAACCGACAGGGGGAACCAAAAATTCACCCCTCCACTTT

J gene: TRBJ2-7
clone size: -
V gene: TRBV6-5
D gene: -
CDR3 protein: CASSSGLAHYEQYF
CDR3 DNA: TGTGCCAGCAGCTCCGGGCTAGCCCATTACGAGCAGTACTTC

J gene: TRBJ2-3
clone size: -
V gene: TRBV30
D gene: -
CDR3 protein: CAWTPFTDTQYF
CDR3 DNA: TGTGCCTGGACCCCTTTCACAGATACGCAGTATTTT

J gene: TRBJ1-1
clone size: few
V gene: TRBV20-1
D gene: -
CDR3 protein: CRGNYGREAFF
CDR3 DNA: TGCAGGGGCAATTATGGACGGGAAGCTTTCTTT

J gene: TRBJ1-5
clone size: -
V gene: TRBV19
D gene: -
CDR3 protein: CASSIGSHIWPRLEQPQHF
CDR3 DNA: TGTGCCAGTAGTATAGGGTCTCACATTTGGCCCCGGCTGGAGCAGCCCCAGCATTTT

J gene: TRBJ2-2
clone size: -
V gene: TRBV9
D gene: TRBD1
CDR3 protein: CASSPGQGAAVNTGELFF
CDR3 DNA: TGTGCCAGCAGCCCGGGACAGGGGGCCGCCGTAAACACCGGGGAGCTGTTTTTT

J gene: TRBJ1-5
clone size: -
V gene: TRBV5-3
D gene: -
CDR3 protein: CANPLCWPQHF
CDR3 DNA: TGTGCCAACCCCCTGTGTTGGCCCCAGCATTTT

J gene: TRBJ2-3
clone size: -
V gene: TRBV19
D gene: TRBD2
CDR3 protein: CASSTRLAPHDTQYF
CDR3 DNA: TGTGCCAGTAGTACAAGACTAGCCCCCCACGACACGCAGTATTTT

J gene: TRBJ2-2
clone size: -
V gene: TRBV7-6
D gene: -
CDR3 protein: CASTSVEVSGELFF
CDR3 DNA: TGTGCCAGCACCTCCGTTGAAGTGTCCGGGGAGCTGTTTTTT

J gene: TRBJ1-4
clone size: -
V gene: TRBV7-9
D gene: TRBD1
CDR3 protein: CASSLRRPGTGNVNEKLFF
CDR3 DNA: TGTGCCAGCAGCTTACGTCGACCCGGGACAGGGAACGTAAATGAAAAACTGTTTTTT

J gene: TRBJ2-3
clone size: -
V gene: TRBV5-4
D gene: -
CDR3 protein: CASSHTDTQYF
CDR3 DNA: TGTGCCAGCAGCCACACAGATACGCAGTATTTT

J gene: TRBJ2-7
clone size: -
V gene: TRBV5-6
D gene: TRBD1
CDR3 protein: CASSLWDRYYEQYF
CDR3 DNA: TGTGCCAGCAGCTTGTGGGACAGGTATTACGAGCAGTACTTC

J gene: TRBJ2-3
clone size: once
V gene: TRBV10-3
D gene: TRBD2
CDR3 protein: CAISDEREMDTQYF
CDR3 DNA: TGTGCCATCAGTGATGAGCGGGAGATGGATACGCAGTATTTT

J gene: TRBJ1-6
clone size: -
V gene: TRBV4-1
D gene: -
CDR3 protein: CASSQDRESPLHF
CDR3 DNA: TGCGCCAGCAGCCAAGATAGGGAATCACCCCTCCACTTT

J gene: TRBJ1-2
clone size: -
V gene: TRBV5-4
D gene: -
CDR3 protein: CASRTTQGGDGYTF
CDR3 DNA: TGTGCCAGCAGGACCACTCAGGGAGGCGATGGCTACACCTTC

J gene: TRBJ1-4
clone size: few
V gene: TRBV28
D gene: -
CDR3 protein: CASKSYEGREGEKLFF
CDR3 DNA: TGTGCCAGCAAATCCTATGAGGGCAGGGAGGGGGAAAAACTGTTTTTT

J gene: TRBJ2-1
clone size: -
V gene: TRBV27
D gene: -
CDR3 protein: CASSYSGVNEQFF
CDR3 DNA: TGTGCCAGCAGTTACAGTGGGGTCAATGAGCAGTTCTTC

J gene: TRBJ2-7
clone size: -
V gene: TRBV29-1
D gene: -
CDR3 protein: CSVDRTPSYEQYF
CDR3 DNA: TGCAGCGTTGACAGGACACCCTCCTACGAGCAGTACTTC

J gene: TRBJ2-7
clone size: -
V gene: TRBV28
D gene: TRBD2
CDR3 protein: CASSLLTEDTSGSSYEQYF
CDR3 DNA: TGTGCCAGCAGTCTCTTGACGGAGGACACTAGCGGGAGCAGCTACGAGCAGTACTTC

J gene: TRBJ2-7
clone size: -
V gene: TRBV2
D gene: -
CDR3 protein: CASSPGFYEQYF
CDR3 DNA: TGTGCCAGCAGCCCAGGGTTCTACGAGCAGTACTTC

J gene: TRBJ1-5
clone size: -
V gene: TRBV28
D gene: -
CDR3 protein: CASSLDRVSNQPQHF
CDR3 DNA: TGTGCCAGCAGTTTAGATAGGGTTAGCAATCAGCCCCAGCATTTT

J gene: TRBJ1-2
clone size: -
V gene: TRBV27
D gene: TRBD1
CDR3 protein: CASSIGTGKDYGYTF
CDR3 DNA: TGTGCCAGCAGTATCGGGACAGGGAAGGACTATGGCTACACCTTC

J gene: TRBJ2-7
clone size: many
V gene: TRBV2
D gene: -
CDR3 protein: CASSVSGYEQYF
CDR3 DNA: TGTGCCAGCAGTGTTTCAGGGTACGAGCAGTACTTC

J gene: TRBJ2-3
clone size: -
V gene: TRBV27
D gene: -
CDR3 protein: CASSFGGQTDTQYF
CDR3 DNA: TGTGCCAGCAGTTTTGGGGGCCAAACAGATACGCAGTATTTT

J gene: TRBJ1-1
clone size: -
V gene: TRBV7-2
D gene: -
CDR3 protein: CASSLVGPGTMNTEAFF
CDR3 DNA: TGTGCCAGCAGCTTAGTAGGGCCAGGGACGATGAACACTGAAGCTTTCTTT

J gene: TRBJ1-1
clone size: -
V gene: TRBV6-6
D gene: -
CDR3 protein: CASSNDLKAFF
CDR3 DNA: TGTGCCAGCAGCAACGACTTAAAAGCTTTCTTT

J gene: TRBJ1-2
clone size: -
V gene: TRBV19
D gene: -
CDR3 protein: CASSIEAGDYGYTF
CDR3 DNA: TGTGCCAGTAGTATAGAAGCAGGGGACTATGGCTACACCTTC

J gene: TRBJ1-6
clone size: -
V gene: TRBV6-5
D gene: -
CDR3 protein: CASSYSQSSYNSPLHF
CDR3 DNA: TGTGCCAGCAGTTACTCCCAGAGCTCCTATAATTCACCCCTCCACTTT

J gene: TRBJ2-7
clone size: few
V gene: TRBV19
D gene: -
CDR3 protein: CASSIGSNYEQYF
CDR3 DNA: TGTGCCAGTAGTATCGGTAGTAACTACGAGCAGTACTTC

J gene: TRBJ2-5
clone size: -
V gene: TRBV10-3
D gene: TRBD1
CDR3 protein: CAISGGTAQETQYF
CDR3 DNA: TGTGCCATCAGTGGGGGGACAGCCCAAGAGACCCAGTACTTC

J gene: TRBJ2-1
clone size: -
V gene: TRBV30
D gene: -
CDR3 protein: CAWMGVSHEQFF
CDR3 DNA: TGTGCCTGGATGGGGGTTTCCCATGAGCAGTTCTTC

J gene: TRBJ2-7
clone size: -
V gene: TRBV11-2
D gene: TRBD2
CDR3 protein: CASSLGLAGATSSYEQYF
CDR3 DNA: TGTGCCAGCAGCCTGGGACTAGCGGGAGCCACCAGCTCCTACGAGCAGTACTTC

J gene: TRBJ2-3
clone size: -
V gene: TRBV2
D gene: -
CDR3 protein: CASSVGLSTDTQYF
CDR3 DNA: TGTGCCAGCAGTGTGGGGTTGTCCACAGATACGCAGTATTTT

J gene: TRBJ2-7
clone size: -
V gene: TRBV10-3
D gene: TRBD1
CDR3 protein: CAITPGTGYSYEQYF
CDR3 DNA: TGTGCCATCACCCCCGGGACAGGGTACTCCTACGAGCAGTACTTC

J gene: TRBJ2-1
clone size: -
V gene: TRBV9
D gene: TRBD2
CDR3 protein: CASSVGGTSDHEQFF
CDR3 DNA: TGTGCCAGCAGCGTAGGCGGGACTAGCGATCATGAGCAGTTCTTC